This T cell receptor beta chain was recovered during a study of regulatory T cells in long-lasting Graves disease. Regarding the study as a whole: Shared public clonotypes totalled roughly 2,500 in persistent patients, compared with roughly 970 in new patients. Patients with persistent disease showed a bias toward TRBV28, TRBJ1-2 and TRBJ2-5.

This clonotype was detected ten times or more. Its target is not known. Assembly of TCR beta libraries relied on iRepertoire HTBI primers together with Arm-PCR of CDR3 regions. TCRdb re-called the multiplex PCR reads through MiXCR, storing one row per CDR3 protein. Seen here are around 460,000 distinct CDR3 sequences, around a fifth observed once, and the top ten hold around 14%. Time point in this sample: persistent/refractory GD, antithyroid drugs over 5 years with positive TRAb. With RNA extracted from PBMCs as input, the TCR library was made. Staff drew around 10 milliliters of peripheral blood into EDTA tubes. Germline V lookup: CDR1 MDHEN, CDR2 SYDVKM. V lost 3 bases, J lost 6 bases, and 0 bases lay in between. This CDR3 is 10 amino acids long.

This TCR was sampled from a female donor with Graves disease. Sequences were derived from peripheral blood mononuclear cells (PBMCs), sampled when the disease was refractory, from a patient treated with antithyroid drugs. The chain couples TRBV28 to TRBJ1-5; D gene unclear. CDR3 residues: CASSFQPQHF. CDR3 nucleotides: TGTGCCAGCAGTTTTCAGCCCCAGCATTTT.